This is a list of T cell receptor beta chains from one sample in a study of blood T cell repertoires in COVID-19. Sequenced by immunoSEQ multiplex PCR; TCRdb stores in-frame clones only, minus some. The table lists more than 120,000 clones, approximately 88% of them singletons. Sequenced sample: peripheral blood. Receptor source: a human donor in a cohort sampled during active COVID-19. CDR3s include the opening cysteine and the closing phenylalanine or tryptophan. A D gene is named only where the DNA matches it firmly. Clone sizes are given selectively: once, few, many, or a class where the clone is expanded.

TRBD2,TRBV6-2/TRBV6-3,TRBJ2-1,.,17,CASSHVGSSGGWNEQFF,TGTGCCAGCAGTCACGTCGGGAGTAGCGGGGGGTGGAATGAGCAGTTCTTC
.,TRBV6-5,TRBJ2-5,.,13,CASSYWPQETQYF,TGTGCCAGCAGTTACTGGCCCCAAGAGACCCAGTACTTC
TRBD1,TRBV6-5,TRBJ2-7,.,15,CASQGGTGGNYEQYF,TGTGCCAGCCAAGGGGGGACAGGGGGCAACTACGAGCAGTACTTC
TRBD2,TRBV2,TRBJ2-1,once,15,CASSPQRGSHNEQFF,TGTGCCAGCAGTCCTCAGCGGGGCTCACACAATGAGCAGTTCTTC
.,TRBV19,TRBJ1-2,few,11,CASKDREGYTF,TGTGCCAGTAAGGACAGAGAAGGCTACACCTTC
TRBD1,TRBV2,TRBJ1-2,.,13,CASQDRGYSGYTF,TGTGCCAGCCAGGACAGGGGGTATTCTGGCTACACCTTC
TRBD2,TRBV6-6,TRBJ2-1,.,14,CASSRGVPYNEQFF,TGTGCCAGCAGCCGGGGGGTCCCCTACAATGAGCAGTTCTTC
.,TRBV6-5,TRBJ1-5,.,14,CASSYRGGWQPQHF,TGTGCCAGCAGTTACAGGGGGGGCTGGCAGCCCCAGCATTTT
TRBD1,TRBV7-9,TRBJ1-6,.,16,CASSLMADRMGSPLHF,TGTGCCAGCAGCTTAATGGCGGACAGGATGGGCTCACCCCTCCACTTT
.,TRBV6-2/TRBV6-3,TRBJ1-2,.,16,CASSYSGQIWNYGYTF,TGTGCCAGCAGTTATTCCGGACAGATTTGGAACTATGGCTACACCTTC
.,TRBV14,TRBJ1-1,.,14,CASSLSFFHTEAFF,TGTGCCAGCAGCCTTTCTTTCTTCCACACTGAAGCTTTCTTT
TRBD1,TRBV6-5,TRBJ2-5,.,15,CASRDLGGGQETQYF,TGTGCCAGCAGAGACCTAGGGGGCGGCCAAGAGACCCAGTACTTC
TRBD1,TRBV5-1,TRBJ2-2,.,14,CASSGQGNTGELFF,TGCGCCAGTTCCGGACAGGGGAACACCGGGGAGCTGTTTTTT
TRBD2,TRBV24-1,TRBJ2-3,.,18,CATSDGDLAGGVTDTQYF,TGTGCCACCAGTGACGGGGATCTAGCGGGGGGCGTTACAGATACGCAGTATTTT
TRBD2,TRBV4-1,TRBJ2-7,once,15,CASSLHSGDAYEQYF,TGCGCCAGCAGCCTTCATAGCGGGGACGCCTACGAGCAGTACTTC
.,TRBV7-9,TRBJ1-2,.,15,CASSSTYSPNYGYTF,TGTGCCAGCAGCTCCACCTATTCCCCTAACTATGGCTACACCTTC
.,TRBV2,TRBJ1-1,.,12,CASTRTDREAFF,TGTGCCAGCACCAGGACAGATCGTGAAGCTTTCTTT
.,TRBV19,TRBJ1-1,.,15,CASRDQGWSNTEAFF,TGTGCCAGTAGGGACCAGGGATGGTCGAACACTGAAGCTTTCTTT
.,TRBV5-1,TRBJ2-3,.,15,CASSLGRDLTDTQYF,TGCGCCAGCAGCCTGGGGCGGGACCTAACAGATACGCAGTATTTT
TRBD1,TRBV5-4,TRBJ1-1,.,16,CASSLRTGGVNTEAFF,TGTGCCAGCAGCTTGAGGACAGGGGGAGTGAACACTGAAGCTTTCTTT
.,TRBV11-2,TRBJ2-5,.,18,CASSLNNRAGIQEETQYF,TGTGCCAGCAGCTTAAATAACCGCGCGGGGATTCAAGAAGAGACCCAGTACTTC
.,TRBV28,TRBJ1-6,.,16,CASRGEEVAYNSPLHF,TGTGCCAGCCGTGGGGAGGAGGTCGCCTATAATTCACCCCTCCACTTT
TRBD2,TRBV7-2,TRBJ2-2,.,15,CASSLSRGVLGELFF,TGTGCCAGCAGCTTAAGCCGGGGGGTATTGGGGGAGCTGTTTTTT
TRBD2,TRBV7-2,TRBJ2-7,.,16,CASSLAPSGGAYEQYF,TGTGCCAGCAGCTTAGCCCCCAGCGGGGGGGCCTACGAGCAGTACTTC
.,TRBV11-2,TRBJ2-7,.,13,CASSLVGSGEQYF,TGTGCCAGCAGCTTAGTGGGGAGTGGCGAGCAGTACTTC